This T cell receptor beta chain stems from a study of T cell responses to AZD1222 COVID-19 vaccine. Background on the study: Second doses that came at about 4 or about 12 weeks were put together. The study's findings and limits: It was only after the peak T cell response that any repertoires were sampled. Spike-specific TCR breadth and depth grew following two AZD1222 doses. Spike as a whole was targeted by vaccine-associated CD4 TCRs, dominant at 160-218 and 743-854.

Libraries were prepared by immunoSEQ multiplex PCR; TCRdb keeps only in-frame clonotypes and omits some of them. This sample has fewer than 110,000 clones, with less than 95% found just once. The germline V and J ends were trimmed by 0 bases and 1 base, with 13 bases remaining between them. This CDR3 is built from 16 residues. Germline V CDR1 and CDR2: SGHRS, YFSETQ. With respect to this clone: Its cognate antigen is unknown.

The sequence was obtained from an adult in good health. The sample was peripheral blood, taken on day 0 of AZD1222 vaccination. J is TRBJ1-1 and V is TRBV5-1, with D maybe TRBD1 (6 bases). The chain's CDR3 is CASSLGRGPPNTEAFF. CDR3 nucleotide sequence: TGCGCCAGCAGCTTGGGGCGGGGGCCCCCGAACACTGAAGCTTTCTTT.